This entry concerns a single T cell receptor (beta chain). Seattle researchers signed up patients amid active infection and tracked them longitudinally. This sample was included in a study of blood T cell repertoires in COVID-19. In the study overall: There were acute and convalescent COVID-19 samples, and they came from the United States, Italy and Spain. PBMCs, B-cell-depleted T cells, or T cells provided the cDNA or gDNA that made up the material.

TCRdb's copy holds only in-frame clones and misses some; the assay was immunoSEQ multiplex PCR. The table has hundreds of thousands of clones, 89% seen once. The CDR3 consists of 15 residues. Trimming removed 7 bases from V and 5 bases from J; junction bases left unmatched: 13. Germline V gives CDR1 LNHDA, CDR2 SQIVND (reference sequence). This receptor was taken from a woman aged 30 to 39 with COVID-19, enrolled during active disease. The chain links TRBV19 to TRBJ2-5; 7 bases fit TRBD2. Material for sequencing was peripheral blood. The CDR3 sequence is CASMAGVAGVETQYF. The CDR3 bases are TGTGCCAGTATGGCTGGGGTGGCGGGAGTTGAGACCCAGTACTTC.